This T cell receptor (beta chain) derives from a study of blood T cell repertoires in COVID-19. Study-level information: Samples taken during acute and convalescent COVID-19 were collected in the United States, Italy and Spain. The analysed material was cDNA or gDNA that came from T cells, B-cell-depleted T cells, or PBMCs.

CDR3 length: 14 amino acids. The V gene's germline CDR1 is MNHEY and CDR2 SVGAGI. Trimming left V 3 bases short and J 10 bases short, with 16 bases between. Per the original methods: Amplification of reference gene primers provided the estimated nucleated cell counts. The repertoire was sequenced with immunoSEQ multiplex PCR; TCRdb's copy has only in-frame clones and lacks some. From that table come the V and J calls and clone size; the DNA was used to work out D and trimming. Of about 280,000 clones listed, 88% are singletons. The TCR was taken from a man aged 18 to 30 with active or convalescent COVID-19. The sequenced sample was peripheral blood. This chain joins TRBV6-5 and TRBJ2-1; D unresolved. As DNA, the CDR3 is TGTGCCAGCAGTTATGATACGAGACTTTCGGAGCAGTTCTTC. As protein: CASSYDTRLSEQFF.